Listed here are 30 T cell receptor beta chains from one sample, sequenced in a study of T cells after yellow fever vaccination. MiXCR was run by TCRdb on the 5' RACE reads, yielding one entry per CDR3 protein. The data contain over 120,000 distinct CDR3 sequences, approximately 6.6% of them seen just once; the ten biggest clones take up more than 0.6%. Sequencing was performed on CD4+ T cells sorted from PBMCs, taken 10 days after the yellow fever booster vaccination. These receptor sequences come from a man aged 25-40 years who received the YFV17D yellow fever vaccine.

There are many counts of this clonotype. CDR3 DNA sequence: TGCGCCAGCAGCCAGGGGCTGGCTAATGAAAAACTGTTTTTT. This gives the protein CASSQGLANEKLFF. The gene calls are TRBV5-1 and TRBJ1-4; TRBD1 is a possible D gene (6 bases). Trimming left V 4 bases short and J 3 bases short, with 10 bases between. The germline CDR1 and CDR2 sequences are SGHRS and YFSETQ. The CDR3 length is 14 residues.

This clonotype has at least ten counts. The rearrangement uses TRBV3-1 and TRBJ2-7; the D gene is possibly TRBD2 (6 bases). Germline V gene lookup returns CDR1 LGHDT and CDR2 YNNKEL (reference sequence). The CDR3 is 15 residues long. The V end was cut by 4 bases, the J end by 7 bases, with 20 bases between. This CDR3 is CASSLAGGLRGEQYF. CDR3 sequence (DNA): TGTGCCAGCAGCCTGGCTGGGGGACTCCGGGGAGAGCAGTACTTC.

There are many counts of this clonotype. The chain recombines TRBV29-1 with TRBJ1-4; tentative D call: TRBD1 (6 bases). CDR1 is SQVTM and CDR2 is ANQGSEA in the germline V gene. There are 13 residues in the CDR3. Trimming removed 5 bases from V and 7 bases from J, with 14 bases in between. CDR3 protein: CSVFGGAPEKLFF. In nucleotides, the CDR3 is TGCAGCGTTTTTGGGGGGGCGCCTGAAAAACTGTTTTTT.

This clonotype has ten or more counts. The chain's CDR3 is CSVEVGSYEQYF. For the CDR3, the DNA is TGCAGCGTTGAGGTGGGCAGCTACGAGCAGTACTTC. This rearrangement joins TRBV29-1 to TRBJ2-7; D remains unclear. V lost 3 bases and J 3 bases, leaving 9 bases between the germline ends. Germline-derived CDR1 and CDR2 are SQVTM and ANQGSEA. This CDR3 is 12 amino acids long.

In the case of this clonotype: At one boundary the junction diverges from the germline segment, which might be a read error. The chain employs TRBV12-3 or TRBV12-4 and TRBJ2-5; 9 bases are shared with TRBD2. The CDR3 length is 18 residues. Written as DNA, the CDR3 is TGTGCCCGCAGTTTAGCGCGGATGGGACTAGCCGGAGGACAGACCCAGTACTTC. It is translated as CARSLARMGLAGGQTQYF.

There are many counts of this clonotype. The rearrangement joins TRBV20-1 to TRBJ1-2, with unresolved D. This CDR3 has 13 amino acids. The ends were cut back, 1 base at V and 2 bases at J, with 8 bases in the middle. The germline CDR1 and CDR2 sequences are DFQATT and SNEGSKA (reference sequence). This CDR3 reads CSARVEPNYGYTF. The CDR3, as DNA: TGCAGTGCTAGAGTGGAGCCGAACTATGGCTACACCTTC.

Turning to this clonotype: At one boundary the junction diverges from the germline segment, which might be a read error. The rearrangement uses TRBV4-2 and TRBJ2-7, with 12 bases lining up with TRBD2. Germline loops: CDR1 LGHNA, CDR2 YNFKEQ. The CDR3 has 18 amino acids. The CDR3 reads CASIQSSSGRGGPYEQYF. The CDR3 DNA reads TGTGCCAGCATCCAAAGCTCTAGCGGGAGGGGGGGGCCCTACGAGCAGTACTTC.

This clonotype was seen many times. The rearrangement uses TRBV20-1 and TRBJ2-5; D remains ambiguous. Trimming pared 5 bases from V and 6 bases from J, leaving 13 bases between. Germline V gene data show CDR1 as DFQATT and CDR2 as SNEGSKA (reference sequence). This CDR3 is built from 12 residues. The chain's CDR3 is CSADKVWKTQYF. The CDR3 bases are TGCAGTGCTGACAAGGTTTGGAAGACCCAGTACTTC.

The chain employs TRBV20-1 and TRBJ2-5, with TRBD1 matching over 11 bases. CDR3 length: 16 residues. Germline trimming cut 6 bases from V and 1 base from J; bases unmatched to any gene: 10. The V gene's germline CDR1 is DFQATT and CDR2 SNEGSKA (reference sequence). The CDR3: CSARRTDRGPQETQYF. CDR3 nucleotides: TGCAGTGCCAGGCGGACGGACAGGGGGCCCCAAGAGACCCAGTACTTC.

This clonotype turned up a few times. The rearrangement links TRBV28 to TRBJ2-5; the match to TRBD1 covers 11 bases. Per germline, CDR1 MDHEN and CDR2 SYDVKM. The CDR3 is made up of 20 amino acids. J was trimmed by 2 bases and V by 6 bases; bases with no gene match: 20. The CDR3 DNA reads TGTGCCAGCAGCCCCCCGGGACAGGGGGTCGTCGGGAGAGGGCAAGAGACCCAGTACTTC. It codes for CASSPPGQGVVGRGQETQYF.

This clonotype was found a few times. The CDR3 region has the DNA TGTGCCAGCAGTTGGGTCTCCTACGAGCAGTACTTC. This gives the protein CASSWVSYEQYF. The gene calls are TRBV7-9 and TRBJ2-7; no clear D gene. Germline V gene lookup returns CDR1 SEHNR and CDR2 FQNEAQ (reference sequence). The V gene lost 6 bases and the J gene lost 0 bases, with 6 bases spanning the gap. This CDR3 has 12 amino acids.

This clonotype was detected ten times or more. V is TRBV10-3 and J is TRBJ1-5; tentative D call: TRBD1 (5 bases). Between the trimmed V and J ends, which lost 0 bases and 2 bases, there was a span of 8 bases. Germline lookup yields CDR1 ENHRY and CDR2 SYGVKD. This CDR3 has 15 residues. The CDR3 here is CAISESGGGNQPQHF. CDR3 nucleotides: TGTGCCATCAGTGAGTCTGGGGGAGGCAATCAGCCCCAGCATTTT.

This clonotype was seen ten or more times. The V call is TRBV24-1, the J call TRBJ1-1; no reliable D call. The CDR3 is made up of 13 amino acids. Germline V lookup: CDR1 KGHDR, CDR2 SFDVKD. Trimming removed 4 bases at V and 6 bases at J, with 11 bases between. This CDR3 is CATSDPVRSEAFF. In nucleotides, the CDR3 is TGTGCCACCAGTGACCCGGTGCGGTCTGAAGCTTTCTTT.

This clonotype was seen a few times. The genes are TRBV28 and TRBJ1-5; 8 bases fit TRBD1. V lost 3 bases, J lost 7 bases, and 8 bases stayed unmatched. CDR1 and CDR2 from the germline V gene are MDHEN and SYDVKM. CDR3 length: 15 amino acids. CDR3 protein: CASSFSDRDQQPQHF. The CDR3 DNA is TGTGCCAGCAGTTTCTCGGACAGGGATCAACAGCCCCAGCATTTT.

This clonotype was counted many times. This chain joins TRBV6-6 and TRBJ1-2; D is undetermined. The V gene's germline CDR1 is MNHNY and CDR2 SVGAGI (reference sequence). The CDR3 consists of 13 residues. V was shortened by 8 bases and J by 2 bases, with 12 bases between the two germline ends. Written as DNA, the CDR3 is TGTGCCAGCCGGGATCCTCCGAACTATGGCTACACCTTC. It specifies CASRDPPNYGYTF.

This clonotype was detected ten times or more. The chain employs TRBV20-1 and TRBJ2-5, with 8 bases that match TRBD2. Germline loops: CDR1 DFQATT, CDR2 SNEGSKA (reference sequence). The junction had 13 bases not matched to a gene; V was cut back by 5 bases and J by 2 bases. The CDR3 is 16 amino acids. CDR3 region: CSAYSPSGLGQETQYF. In DNA form, the CDR3 reads TGCAGTGCTTACTCCCCGTCGGGACTAGGTCAAGAGACCCAGTACTTC.

The genes are TRBV28 and TRBJ1-1; D is unclear. This CDR3 contains 12 residues. Germline CDR1 reads MDHEN; CDR2 reads SYDVKM. The V end was cut by 3 bases, the J end by 6 bases, with 8 bases between. In DNA form, the CDR3 reads TGTGCCAGCAGTTTCTATACTGCTGAAGCTTTCTTT. Translating it yields CASSFYTAEAFF. The whole variable domain, remainder taken from reference TRBV28 and TRBJ1-1, is DVKVTQSSRYLVKRTGEKVFLECVQDMDHENMFWYRQDPGLGLRLIYFSYDVKMKEKGDIPEGYSVSREKKERFSLILESASTNQTSMYLCASSFYTAEAFFGQGTRLTVV.

This clonotype showed up just a few times. This chain joins TRBV7-8 and TRBJ2-7, with D perhaps matching TRBD1 (6 bases). The V end was cut by 6 bases, the J end by 0 bases, with 15 bases between. Germline V CDR1 and CDR2: SGHVS, FQNEAQ. The CDR3 runs 15 residues. The CDR3 DNA sequence: TGTGCCAGCAGTTTGGACAGTGCCTTCTCCTACGAGCAGTACTTC. Amino acid sequence: CASSLDSAFSYEQYF.

This clonotype was found many times. The V and J genes are TRBV9 and TRBJ2-7; possibly TRBD2 for D (5 bases). CDR1 is SGDLS, CDR2 YYNGEE, per germline. V was trimmed by 0 bases and J by 3 bases, leaving 7 bases between them. The CDR3 has 13 amino acids. The CDR3, as DNA: TGTGCCAGCAGCGTAGGGGGAGACTACGAGCAGTACTTC. As protein: CASSVGGDYEQYF.

This clonotype was detected ten times or more. The chain couples TRBV7-2 to TRBJ1-1, with D tentatively TRBD1 (5 bases). This CDR3 is built from 14 residues. Germline V gene lookup returns CDR1 SGHTA and CDR2 FQGNSA. The germline V and J ends were trimmed by 5 bases and 4 bases, with 14 bases remaining between them. In nucleotides, the CDR3 is TGTGCCAGCAGCCCCGGGCCGGGGGTCACTGAAGCTTTCTTT. It codes for CASSPGPGVTEAFF.

On this clonotype: It may be a read error: a sequence one base away is much more abundant. The V and J genes are TRBV20-1 and TRBJ2-3; a weak D match, TRBD1 (6 bases). Trimming shortened V by 5 bases and J by 2 bases, and 17 bases separated the two germline ends. Germline V gene sequence: CDR1 DFQATT, CDR2 SNEGSKA (reference sequence). The CDR3 length is 15 residues. This chain's CDR3 is CSALPGTGPTDTQYF. CDR3 nucleotide sequence: TGCAGTGCTCTTCCCGGAACAGGGCCCACAGATACGCAGTATTTT.

The gene calls are TRBV12-3 or TRBV12-4 and TRBJ1-5, with 9 bases lining up with TRBD1. Trimming removed 7 bases from V and 3 bases from J; junction bases left unmatched: 7. This CDR3 region has 15 residues. The CDR3 spells CASKKTGGVNQPQHF. The CDR3 DNA sequence: TGTGCCAGCAAAAAGACAGGGGGAGTCAATCAGCCCCAGCATTTT.

Many counts were recorded for this clonotype. The chain combines TRBV5-1 with TRBJ2-3; D remains unclear. This CDR3 contains 13 residues. Trimming stripped 4 bases from V and 3 bases from J, with 9 bases between. Germline V CDR1 and CDR2: SGHRS, YFSETQ. CDR3 coding DNA: TGCGCCAGCAGCCTGAGGCCTACAGATACGCAGTATTTT. Translation: CASSLRPTDTQYF.

Note on this clonotype: Just one base apart from a much larger clone, this may be a read error. The genes are TRBV7-2 and TRBJ1-1, with D perhaps matching TRBD1 (6 bases). Germline-derived CDR1 and CDR2 are SGHTA and FQGNSA. This CDR3 comprises 17 residues. The CDR3 DNA is TGTTCCAGCAGCTTCTATACTACACCGACAGGGAACACTGAAGCTTTCTTT. It specifies CSSSFYTTPTGNTEAFF.

Ten or more counts support this clonotype. The chain employs TRBV5-1 and TRBJ1-1; D not certain. Per the germline V gene, CDR1 is SGHRS and CDR2 is YFSETQ. Between the trimmed V and J ends, which lost 0 bases and 2 bases, there was a span of 8 bases. The length of the CDR3 is 14 residues. The CDR3 region is CASSLVPGNTEAFF. The DNA of the CDR3 is TGCGCCAGCAGCTTGGTACCGGGAAACACTGAAGCTTTCTTT.

At least ten counts were recorded for this clonotype. This rearrangement joins TRBV6-5 to TRBJ2-5, with TRBD1 matching over 9 bases. Germline CDR1 and CDR2: MNHEY and SVGAGI. Germline trimming cut 3 bases from V and 5 bases from J; bases unmatched to any gene: 13. This CDR3 comprises 17 residues. The CDR3 DNA reads as TGTGCCAGCAGTTATCTCCCGGACAGGGGACGGGACGAGACCCAGTACTTC. It encodes CASSYLPDRGRDETQYF.

This clonotype occurred many times. The rearrangement uses TRBV7-6 and TRBJ2-1; 9 bases map to TRBD1. The CDR3 spans 15 residues. Germline V gene data show CDR1 as SGHVS and CDR2 as FNYEAQ. V was clipped by 3 bases and J by 1 base; unmatched bases: 1. CDR3 coding DNA: TGTGCCAGCAGCTTGGACAGGGGATCCTACAATGAGCAGTTCTTC. Translating gives CASSLDRGSYNEQFF.

The table lists this clonotype with many counts. The rearrangement links TRBV24-1 to TRBJ2-3; 12 nucleotides line up with TRBD2. V shed 2 bases, J shed 3 bases, and the junction held 2 bases outside the gene matches. There are 16 residues in the CDR3. CDR1 KGHDR and CDR2 SFDVKD come from the germline V gene. CDR3 loop: CATSDWTSGTTDTQYF. The CDR3 DNA sequence: TGTGCCACCAGTGATTGGACTAGCGGGACGACAGATACGCAGTATTTT.

Many counts were recorded for this clonotype. J is TRBJ1-1 and V is TRBV7-8, with 11 bases aligning to TRBD1. There are 15 residues in the CDR3. J was trimmed by 4 bases and V by 5 bases; bases with no gene match: 6. Germline values: CDR1 SGHVS, CDR2 FQNEAQ. Here the CDR3 reads CASSGGQGVSTEAFF. The CDR3 nucleotides are TGTGCCAGCAGCGGGGGACAGGGGGTGAGCACTGAAGCTTTCTTT.

This clonotype appeared many times. The chain links TRBV5-1 to TRBJ2-2, with 10 positions matching TRBD2. Unmatched junction bases numbered 10, after V lost 6 bases and J lost 2 bases. Germline V lookup: CDR1 SGHRS, CDR2 YFSETQ. This CDR3 is 17 amino acids long. CDR3 loop: CASIPSGSGLNTGELFF. For the CDR3, the DNA is TGCGCCAGCATCCCTAGCGGGAGTGGACTCAACACCGGGGAGCTGTTTTTT.